This T cell receptor (beta chain) was profiled in a study of T cell repertoires in cytomegalovirus infection. Study-wide context: Recently identified HLA-C-restricted CMV epitopes were among the peptides used. Signatures in public TCR beta sequences pointed to both CMV infection and matching HLA type. Broader study findings: HLA-C-restricted, CMV-specific TCR beta clonotypes were dominant ex vivo. Carriers of CMV plus the relevant HLA were identified by cumulative public TCR beta family frequency.

This clonotype was detected many times. Its matching antigen is unknown. MiXCR was run by TCRdb on the reads, yielding one entry per CDR3 protein. The sample shows 340,000 or so distinct CDR3 sequences, around 25% of them seen only once. The input for sequencing was cultured PBMCs, taken from culture after CMV antigen stimulation. The TCR originated in a human donor in good health (CMV status not recorded). Some clones in this sample may be carry-over from other donors' samples.

The CDR3: CASSPRLAGGQGDTQYF. As DNA, the CDR3 is TGTGCCAGCAGCCCCAGACTAGCGGGAGGGCAGGGAGATACGCAGTATTTT. J is TRBJ2-3 and V is TRBV7-2, with TRBD2 matching 14 bases. The CDR3 loop spans 17 amino acids. V trimming: 5 bases; J trimming: 5 bases; junction bases outside the gene matches: 9. Per germline, CDR1 SGHTA and CDR2 FQGNSA.